This T cell receptor beta chain was sequenced during a study of Ad26.COV2.S vaccination and SARS-CoV-2 variants. Treatment defined: around 19 received Ad26.COV2.S at low or high dose, single or two shots; several received placebo; per-sample allocation not given. Each sample was drawn 63 days after the first injection (of vaccine or placebo). TCRdb keeps only in-frame clones here, not all; method: immunoSEQ multiplex PCR. Of about 320,000 clones in the sample, more than 70% were seen once. This CDR3 has 13 residues. The germline V and J ends were trimmed by 0 bases and 5 bases, with 7 bases remaining between them. The germline V gene has CDR1 SGHDN and CDR2 FVKESK.

V gene TRBV14 combines with J gene TRBJ1-1, with a possible D match to TRBD1 (5 bases). This sequence originates from a person aged 18 to 65 who received the Ad26.COV2.S COVID-19 vaccine or a placebo. The sample in question was peripheral blood, obtained in a trial of Ad26.COV2.S vaccine versus placebo. The CDR3 nucleotides are TGTGCCAGCAGCCAAGATCAGGGAACTGAAGCTTTCTTT. Protein: CASSQDQGTEAFF.